Following are 19 T cell receptor beta chains from one sample sequenced in a study of control samples from healthy donors and cancer patients. Sequencing was performed with immunoSEQ multiplex PCR; in TCRdb, only in-frame clones are kept and a portion is missing. The table has roughly 400,000 clones, around 90% seen once. The sequencing input was PBMCs. These receptors originate from a man in his forties with head and neck cancer.

The chain has TRBV19 and TRBJ2-3, with 10 bases that match TRBD1. In germline, CDR1 is LNHDA, CDR2 SQIVND (reference sequence). Trimming removed 7 bases from V and 2 bases from J; junction bases left unmatched: 6. CDR3 length: 15 residues. The CDR3 DNA reads TGTGCCAGTACCTCGGACAGGGGGGTCACAGATACGCAGTATTTT. This translates into CASTSDRGVTDTQYF.

This sequence joins TRBV7-9 and TRBJ1-2; D gene ambiguous. Germline V CDR1 and CDR2: SEHNR, FQNEAQ (reference sequence). Trimming stripped 1 base from V and 4 bases from J, with 10 bases between. The CDR3 contains 14 residues. CDR3 loop: CASSLGEASYGYTF. CDR3 in DNA: TGTGCCAGCAGCTTAGGAGAGGCCTCCTATGGCTACACCTTC.

J is TRBJ2-7 and V is TRBV19, with 14 bases that match TRBD2. V lost 4 bases, J lost 7 bases, and 6 bases stayed unmatched. Germline CDR1 and CDR2: LNHDA and SQIVND (reference sequence). The CDR3 length is 15 residues. This CDR3 is CASSTTSGGASEQYF. In DNA, the CDR3 is TGTGCCAGTAGTACGACTAGCGGGGGGGCCAGTGAGCAGTACTTC.

The chain uses TRBV3-1 (or the pseudogene TRBV3-2) and TRBJ2-5; no firm D call. The CDR3 is 14 amino acids. V lost 2 bases to trimming and J lost 0 bases, with 7 bases between them. Germline-derived CDR1 and CDR2 are LGHDT and YNNKEL (reference sequence). CDR3 DNA: TGTGCCAGCAGCCAAAGGACGAACCAAGAGACCCAGTACTTC. The encoded protein is CASSQRTNQETQYF.

The chain couples TRBV3-1 (or the pseudogene TRBV3-2) to TRBJ2-1; weak D call: TRBD2 (6 bases). V was trimmed by 3 bases and J by 9 bases, leaving 15 bases between them. The CDR3 has 14 residues. CDR1 and CDR2 (germline): LGHDT, YNNKEL (reference sequence). DNA of the CDR3: TGTGCCAGCAGCCATGAGACTAGGTTAGGTGAGCAGTTCTTC. It translates to CASSHETRLGEQFF.

This chain links TRBV7-2 with TRBJ2-7, with D uncertain. This CDR3 region has 12 residues. Germline CDR1 SGHTA, CDR2 FQGNSA. The ends were cut back, 3 bases at V and 5 bases at J, with 8 bases in the middle. The CDR3 DNA sequence: TGTGCCAGCAGCTTGACTGGAAACGAGCAGTACTTC. Amino acid sequence: CASSLTGNEQYF.

The gene calls are TRBV12-5 and TRBJ2-3; D is undetermined. The V and J ends lost 7 bases and 0 bases respectively, with 11 bases between them. There are 14 residues in the CDR3. Germline CDR1 reads LGHNT; CDR2 reads FRNRAP. The CDR3 protein is CASAPPASTDTQYF. The CDR3 coding sequence is TGTGCTAGTGCCCCCCCGGCTAGCACAGATACGCAGTATTTT.

CDR3 residues: CASSLTSGRPTDTQYF. The CDR3 DNA reads TGTGCCAGCAGCCTAACTAGCGGGAGGCCCACAGATACGCAGTATTTT. The chain uses TRBV7-9 and TRBJ2-3; 12 positions agree with TRBD2. V lost 5 bases and J lost 2; bases outside the gene matches: 5. The length of the CDR3 is 16 residues. Germline loops: CDR1 SEHNR, CDR2 FQNEAQ (reference sequence).

The chain combines TRBV5-1 with TRBJ2-7, with a possible D match to TRBD2 (7 bases). This CDR3 contains 16 residues. V dropped 2 bases and J dropped 0 bases, with 15 bases sitting between them. The germline V gene has CDR1 SGHRS and CDR2 YFSETQ. As DNA, the CDR3 is TGCGCCAGCAGCTTCTCCGGGGGGCTGGACTCCTACGAGCAGTACTTC. Encoded protein: CASSFSGGLDSYEQYF.

V usage is TRBV6-5 and J usage is TRBJ1-1; possible D gene TRBD1, 6 bases. CDR1 is MNHEY and CDR2 is SVGAGI in the germline V gene. The V end was cut by 5 bases, the J end by 3 bases, with 16 bases between. The CDR3 extends over 15 amino acids. The DNA for the CDR3 is TGTGCCAGCAGTCTTTCCAGGGGAGGGGACACTGAAGCTTTCTTT. The encoded protein is CASSLSRGGDTEAFF.

This chain links TRBV19 with TRBJ2-1, with 8 bases fitting TRBD1. This CDR3 spans 12 amino acids. Germline V lookup: CDR1 LNHDA, CDR2 SQIVND (reference sequence). V trimming: 6 bases; J trimming: 10 bases; junction bases outside the gene matches: 5. CDR3 bases: TGTGCCAGTAGGACAGGGGCTGAGGAGCAGTTCTTC. This gives the protein CASRTGAEEQFF.

The CDR3 region is CSASAPGTGGSYYGYTF. CDR3 sequence (DNA): TGCAGTGCTAGTGCCCCCGGGACAGGGGGCAGTTACTATGGCTACACCTTC. The rearrangement links TRBV20-1 to TRBJ1-2; 12 positions match TRBD1. CDR3 length: 17 amino acids. With 3 bases clipped from V and 3 bases from J, the junction kept 11 bases outside the gene matches. Germline CDR1 reads DFQATT; CDR2 reads SNEGSKA (reference sequence).

The rearrangement uses TRBV19 and TRBJ1-5; 9 nucleotides align to TRBD1. CDR3 size: 15 residues. The V and J ends lost 0 bases and 5 bases, in that order; junction bases with no gene match: 2. Germline V gene sequence: CDR1 LNHDA, CDR2 SQIVND (reference sequence). CDR3 sequence (DNA): TGTGCCAGTAGTATAGATCGACAGGGGGATCAGCCCCAGCATTTT. It codes for CASSIDRQGDQPQHF.

The chain recombines TRBV19 with TRBJ1-2; no definite D call. Trimming removed 6 bases at V and 4 bases at J, with 18 bases between. CDR1 is LNHDA and CDR2 is SQIVND in the germline V gene (reference sequence). The CDR3 runs 15 residues. CDR3 in DNA: TGTGCCAGTAGCCCGTCCACAAACCCTCGCTATGGCTACACCTTC. It codes for CASSPSTNPRYGYTF.

This clone was detected only a few times. The genes are TRBV30 and TRBJ1-5; 11 bases are a match to TRBD1. In germline, CDR1 is GTSNPN, CDR2 SVGIG (reference sequence). The CDR3 runs 16 residues. The V and J ends lost 2 bases and 6 bases, in that order; junction bases with no gene match: 9. The CDR3 nucleotides read TGTGCCTGGAGTAGGTTAGGACAGGGGGCCGGTCAGCCCCAGCATTTT. Translated: CAWSRLGQGAGQPQHF.

The rearrangement joins TRBV28 to TRBJ1-1; 12 positions match TRBD1. Germline CDR1 MDHEN, CDR2 SYDVKM. Trimming at V came to 5 bases and at J to 9 bases, leaving 7 bases not matched to a gene. This CDR3 has 14 amino acids. The CDR3 spells CASSGTGGADKAFF. The CDR3 bases are TGTGCCAGCAGTGGGACAGGGGGCGCGGATAAAGCTTTCTTT.

The V call is TRBV6-5, the J call TRBJ2-7; either TRBD1 or TRBD2 may fit D (5 bases each). The CDR3 runs 15 residues. Germline V gives CDR1 MNHEY, CDR2 SVGAGI. The V end lost 6 bases, the J end lost 2 bases, and 17 bases lay between the germline ends. CDR3 in amino acids: CASRPRGVQAYEQYF. CDR3 in DNA: TGTGCCAGCAGGCCTAGGGGAGTTCAGGCCTACGAGCAGTACTTC.

The chain uses TRBV9 and TRBJ2-3, with no clear D. This CDR3 comprises 15 residues. CDR1 is SGDLS, CDR2 YYNGEE, per germline. The V gene lost 0 bases and the J gene lost 0 bases, with 8 bases spanning the gap. The DNA of the CDR3 is TGTGCCAGCAGCGTAGATGCGGTAAGCACAGATACGCAGTATTTT. This encodes CASSVDAVSTDTQYF.

The chain uses TRBV5-6 and TRBJ2-7, with D perhaps TRBD2 (6 bases). The CDR3 loop spans 14 amino acids. The V gene's germline CDR1 is SGHDT and CDR2 YYEEEE. Trimming took 4 bases from V and 0 from J, leaving 11 bases between them. CDR3 sequence reads: CASSVGLGSYEQYF. Written as DNA, the CDR3 is TGTGCCAGCAGCGTGGGACTTGGCTCCTACGAGCAGTACTTC.